This T cell receptor beta chain was sequenced during a study of cytomegalovirus exposure and HLA in healthy donors. 60 Vbeta and 13 Jbeta primers were used in PCR. TCRdb's copy holds only in-frame clones and misses some; the assay was immunoSEQ multiplex PCR. The data hold roughly 140,000 clones, with around three quarters observed a single time. Germline values: CDR1 MNHNS, CDR2 SASEGT. CDR3 length: 16 residues. Trimming stripped 4 bases from V and 0 bases from J, with 13 bases between. This receptor was obtained from a man in his forties or fifties in good health and CMV-seropositive. The rearrangement links TRBV6-1 to TRBJ1-3; no definite D call. Sequences were obtained from PBMCs. The CDR3 reads CASSGAKGGSGNTIYF. In nucleotides, the CDR3 is TGTGCCAGCAGTGGGGCGAAGGGAGGCTCTGGAAACACCATATATTTT.